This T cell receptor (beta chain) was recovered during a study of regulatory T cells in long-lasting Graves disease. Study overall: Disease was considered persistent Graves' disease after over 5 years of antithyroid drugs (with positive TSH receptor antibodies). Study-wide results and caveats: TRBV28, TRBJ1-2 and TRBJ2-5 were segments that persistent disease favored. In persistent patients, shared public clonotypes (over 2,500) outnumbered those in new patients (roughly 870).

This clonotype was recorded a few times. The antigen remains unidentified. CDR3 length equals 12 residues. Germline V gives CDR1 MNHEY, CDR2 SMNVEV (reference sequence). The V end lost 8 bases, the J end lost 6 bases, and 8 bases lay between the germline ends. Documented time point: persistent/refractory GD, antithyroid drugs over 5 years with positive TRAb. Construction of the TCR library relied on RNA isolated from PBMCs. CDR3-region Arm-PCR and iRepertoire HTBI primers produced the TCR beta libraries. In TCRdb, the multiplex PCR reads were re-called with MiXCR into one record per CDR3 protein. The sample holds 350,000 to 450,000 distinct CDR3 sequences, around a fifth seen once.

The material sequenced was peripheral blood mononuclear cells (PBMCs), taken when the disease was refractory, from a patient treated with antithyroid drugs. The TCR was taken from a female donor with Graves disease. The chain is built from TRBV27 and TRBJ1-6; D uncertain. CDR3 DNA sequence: TGTGCCAGCCGGCTGGCTAATTCACCCCTCCACTTT. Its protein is CASRLANSPLHF.